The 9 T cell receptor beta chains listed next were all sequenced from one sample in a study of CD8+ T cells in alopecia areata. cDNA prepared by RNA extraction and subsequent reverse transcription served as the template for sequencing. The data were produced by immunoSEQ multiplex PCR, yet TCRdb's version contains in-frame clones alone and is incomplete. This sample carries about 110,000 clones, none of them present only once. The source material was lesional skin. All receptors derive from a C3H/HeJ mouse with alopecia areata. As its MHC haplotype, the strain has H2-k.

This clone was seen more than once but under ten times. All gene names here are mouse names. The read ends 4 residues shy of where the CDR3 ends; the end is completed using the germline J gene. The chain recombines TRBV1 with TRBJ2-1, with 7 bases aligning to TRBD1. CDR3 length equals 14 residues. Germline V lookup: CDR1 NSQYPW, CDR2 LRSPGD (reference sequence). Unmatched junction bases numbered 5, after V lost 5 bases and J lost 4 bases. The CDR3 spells CTCSPGTDYAEQFF. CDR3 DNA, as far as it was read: TGCACCTGCAGTCCCGGGACAGATTATGCT. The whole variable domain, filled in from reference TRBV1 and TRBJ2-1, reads VTLLEQNPRWRLVPRGQAVNLRCILKNSQYPWMSWYQQDLQKQLQWLFTLRSPGDKEVKSLPGADYLATRVTDTELRLQVANMSQGRTLYCTCSPGTDYAEQFFGPGTRLTVL.

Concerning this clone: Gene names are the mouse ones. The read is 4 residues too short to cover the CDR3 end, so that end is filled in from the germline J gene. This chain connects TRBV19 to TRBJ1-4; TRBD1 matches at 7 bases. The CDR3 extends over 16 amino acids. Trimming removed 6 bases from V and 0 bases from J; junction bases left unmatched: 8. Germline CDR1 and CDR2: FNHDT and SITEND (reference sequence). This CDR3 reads CASTSGQKISNERLFF. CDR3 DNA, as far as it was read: TGTGCCAGCACCTCGGGACAGAAAATTTCCAACGAA.

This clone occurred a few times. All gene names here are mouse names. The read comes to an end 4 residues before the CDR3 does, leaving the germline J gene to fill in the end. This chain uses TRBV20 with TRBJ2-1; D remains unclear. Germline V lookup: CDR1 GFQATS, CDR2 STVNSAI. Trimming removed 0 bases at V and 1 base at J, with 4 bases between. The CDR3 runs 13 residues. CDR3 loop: CGARDRNYAEQFF. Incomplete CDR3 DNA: TGTGGTGCTAGGGACAGGAACTATGCT.

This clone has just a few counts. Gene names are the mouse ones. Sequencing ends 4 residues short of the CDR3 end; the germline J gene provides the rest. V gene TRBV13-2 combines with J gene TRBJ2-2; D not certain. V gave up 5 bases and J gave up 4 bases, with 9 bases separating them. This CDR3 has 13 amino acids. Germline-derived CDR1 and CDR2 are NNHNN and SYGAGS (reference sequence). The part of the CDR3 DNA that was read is TGTGCCAGCGGACATTTAACCACCGGG. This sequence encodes CASGHLTTG. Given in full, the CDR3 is CASGHLTTGQLYF.

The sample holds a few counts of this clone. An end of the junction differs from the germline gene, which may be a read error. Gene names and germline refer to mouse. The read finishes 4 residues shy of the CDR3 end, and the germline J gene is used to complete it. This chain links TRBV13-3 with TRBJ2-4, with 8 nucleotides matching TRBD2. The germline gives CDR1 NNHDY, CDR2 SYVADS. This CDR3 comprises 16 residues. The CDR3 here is CAGSDAWGEGQNTLYF. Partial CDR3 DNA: TGTGCCGGCAGTGATGCCTGGGGGGAGGGCCAAAAC.

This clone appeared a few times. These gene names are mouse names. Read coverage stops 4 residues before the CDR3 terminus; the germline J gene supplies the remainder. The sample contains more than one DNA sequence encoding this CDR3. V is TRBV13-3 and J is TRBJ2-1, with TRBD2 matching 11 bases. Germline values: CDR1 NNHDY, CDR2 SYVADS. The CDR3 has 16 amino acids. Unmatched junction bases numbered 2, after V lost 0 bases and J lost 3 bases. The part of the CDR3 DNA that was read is TGTGCCAGCAGTGATGCAACTGGGGGGGCCTATGCT. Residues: CASSDATGGAYA. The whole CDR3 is CASSDATGGAYAEQFF.

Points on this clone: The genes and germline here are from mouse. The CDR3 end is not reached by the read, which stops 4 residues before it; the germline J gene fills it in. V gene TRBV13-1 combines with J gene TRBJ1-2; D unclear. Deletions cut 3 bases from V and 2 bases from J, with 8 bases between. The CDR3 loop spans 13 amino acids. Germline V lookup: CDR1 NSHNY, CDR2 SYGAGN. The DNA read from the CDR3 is TGTGCCAGCAGTGTTGACATGAACTCC. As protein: CASSVDMNS. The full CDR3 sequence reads CASSVDMNSDYTF.

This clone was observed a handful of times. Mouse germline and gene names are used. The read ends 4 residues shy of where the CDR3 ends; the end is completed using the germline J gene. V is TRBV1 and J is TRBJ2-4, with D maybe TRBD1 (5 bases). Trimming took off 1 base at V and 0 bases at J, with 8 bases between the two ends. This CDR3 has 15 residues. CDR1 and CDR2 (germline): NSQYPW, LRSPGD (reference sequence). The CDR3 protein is CTCSAADRSQNTLYF. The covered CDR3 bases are TGCACCTGCAGTGCAGCCGACAGAAGTCAAAAC.

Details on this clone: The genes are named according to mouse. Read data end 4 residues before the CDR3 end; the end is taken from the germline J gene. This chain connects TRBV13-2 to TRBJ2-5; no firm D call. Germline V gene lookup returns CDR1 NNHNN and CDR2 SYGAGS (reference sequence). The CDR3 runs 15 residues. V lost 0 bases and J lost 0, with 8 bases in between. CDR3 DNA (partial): TGTGCCAGCGGTGATGCACACCATAACCAAGAC. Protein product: CASGDAHHNQD. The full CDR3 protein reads CASGDAHHNQDTQYF.